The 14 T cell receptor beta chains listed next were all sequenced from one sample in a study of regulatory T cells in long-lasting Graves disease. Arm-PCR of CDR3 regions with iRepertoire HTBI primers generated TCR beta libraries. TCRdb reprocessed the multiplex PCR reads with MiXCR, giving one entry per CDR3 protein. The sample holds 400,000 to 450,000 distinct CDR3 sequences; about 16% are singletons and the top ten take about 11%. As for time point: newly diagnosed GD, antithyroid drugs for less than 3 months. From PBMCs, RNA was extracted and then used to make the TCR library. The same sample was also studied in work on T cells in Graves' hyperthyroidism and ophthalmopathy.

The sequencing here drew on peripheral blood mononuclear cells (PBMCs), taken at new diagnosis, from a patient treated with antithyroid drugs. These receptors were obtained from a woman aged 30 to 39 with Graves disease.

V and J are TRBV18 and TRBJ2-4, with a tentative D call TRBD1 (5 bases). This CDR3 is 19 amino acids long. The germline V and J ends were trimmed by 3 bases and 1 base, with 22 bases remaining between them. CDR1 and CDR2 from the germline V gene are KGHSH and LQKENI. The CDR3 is CASSPDRGPDIWAKNIQYF. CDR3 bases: TGTGCCAGCTCACCCGACAGAGGCCCGGACATATGGGCCAAAAACATTCAGTACTTC.

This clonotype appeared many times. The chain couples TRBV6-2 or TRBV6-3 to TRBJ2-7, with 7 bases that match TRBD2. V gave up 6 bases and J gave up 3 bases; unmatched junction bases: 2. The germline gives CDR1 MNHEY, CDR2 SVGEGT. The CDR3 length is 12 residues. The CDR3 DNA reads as TGTGCCAGCAGCCGGGACTACTACGAGCAGTACTTC. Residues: CASSRDYYEQYF.

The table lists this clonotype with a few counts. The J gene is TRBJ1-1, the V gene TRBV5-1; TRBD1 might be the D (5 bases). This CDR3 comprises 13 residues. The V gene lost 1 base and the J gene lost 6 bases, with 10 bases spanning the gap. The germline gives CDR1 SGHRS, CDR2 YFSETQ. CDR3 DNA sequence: TGCGCCAGCAGCTTGAGTGGGGACCCTGAAGCTTTCTTT. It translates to CASSLSGDPEAFF.

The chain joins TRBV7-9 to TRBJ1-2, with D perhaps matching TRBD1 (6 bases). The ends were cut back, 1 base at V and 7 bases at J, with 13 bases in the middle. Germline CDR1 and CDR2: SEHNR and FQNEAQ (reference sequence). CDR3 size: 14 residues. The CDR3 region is CASSLVGTNVGYTF. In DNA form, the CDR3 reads TGTGCCAGCAGCTTAGTTGGGACAAACGTTGGCTACACCTTC.

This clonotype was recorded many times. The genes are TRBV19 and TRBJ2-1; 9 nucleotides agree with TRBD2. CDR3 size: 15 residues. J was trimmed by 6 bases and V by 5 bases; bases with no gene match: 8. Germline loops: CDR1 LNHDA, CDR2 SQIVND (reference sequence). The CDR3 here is CASSARSGRGNEQFF. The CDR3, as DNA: TGTGCCAGTAGTGCGCGTAGCGGGAGAGGCAATGAGCAGTTCTTC.

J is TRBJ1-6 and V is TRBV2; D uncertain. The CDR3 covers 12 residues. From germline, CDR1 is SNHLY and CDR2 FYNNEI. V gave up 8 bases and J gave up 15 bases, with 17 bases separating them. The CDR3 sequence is CASADLAMFLHF. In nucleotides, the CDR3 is TGTGCCAGCGCTGACCTCGCTATGTTCCTCCACTTT.

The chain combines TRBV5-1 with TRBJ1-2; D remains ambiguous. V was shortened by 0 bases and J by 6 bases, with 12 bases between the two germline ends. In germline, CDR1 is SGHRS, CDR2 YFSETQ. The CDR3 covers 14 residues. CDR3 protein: CASSLDVGEDGYTF. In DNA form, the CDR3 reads TGCGCCAGCAGCTTGGATGTTGGGGAGGATGGCTACACCTTC.

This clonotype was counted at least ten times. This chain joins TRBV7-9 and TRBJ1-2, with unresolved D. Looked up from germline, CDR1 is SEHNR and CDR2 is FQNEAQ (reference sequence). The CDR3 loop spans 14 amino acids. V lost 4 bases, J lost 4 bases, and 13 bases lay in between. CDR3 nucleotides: TGTGCCAGCAGCTCACAAGGCAGTGGCTATGGCTACACCTTC. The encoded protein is CASSSQGSGYGYTF.

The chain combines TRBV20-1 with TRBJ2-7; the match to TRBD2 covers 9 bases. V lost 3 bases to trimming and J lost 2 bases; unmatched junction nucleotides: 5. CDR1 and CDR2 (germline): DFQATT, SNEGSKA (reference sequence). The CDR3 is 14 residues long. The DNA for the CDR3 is TGCAGTGCTAGGTTATTAGCGGGAGCCTACGAGCAGTACTTC. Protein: CSARLLAGAYEQYF.

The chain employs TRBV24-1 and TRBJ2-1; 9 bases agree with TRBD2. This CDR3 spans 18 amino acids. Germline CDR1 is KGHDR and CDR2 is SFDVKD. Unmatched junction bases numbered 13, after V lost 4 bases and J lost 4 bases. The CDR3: CATSEPKFGTSTYNEQFF. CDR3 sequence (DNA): TGTGCCACCAGTGAACCCAAGTTCGGGACTAGCACTTACAATGAGCAGTTCTTC.

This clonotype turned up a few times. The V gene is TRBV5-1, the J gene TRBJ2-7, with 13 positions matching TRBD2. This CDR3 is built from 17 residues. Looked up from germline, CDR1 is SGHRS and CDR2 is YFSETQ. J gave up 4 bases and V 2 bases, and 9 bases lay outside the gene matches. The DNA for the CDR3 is TGCGCCAGCAGCTTAACGCCTGGGGGACTAGCGGGATACGAGCAGTACTTC. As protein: CASSLTPGGLAGYEQYF.

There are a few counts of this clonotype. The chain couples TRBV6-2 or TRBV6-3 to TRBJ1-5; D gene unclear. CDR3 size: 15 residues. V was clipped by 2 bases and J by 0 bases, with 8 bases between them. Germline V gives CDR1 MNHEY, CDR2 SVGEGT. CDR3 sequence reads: CASSYRKNSNQPQHF. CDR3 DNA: TGTGCCAGCAGTTACCGGAAGAATAGCAATCAGCCCCAGCATTTT.

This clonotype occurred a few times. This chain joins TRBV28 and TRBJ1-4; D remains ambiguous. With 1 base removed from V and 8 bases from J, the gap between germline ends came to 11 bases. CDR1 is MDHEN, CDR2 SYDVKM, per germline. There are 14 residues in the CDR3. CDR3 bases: TGTGCCAGCAGTTTATTCAGGAAAGGAGAAAAACTGTTTTTT. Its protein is CASSLFRKGEKLFF.

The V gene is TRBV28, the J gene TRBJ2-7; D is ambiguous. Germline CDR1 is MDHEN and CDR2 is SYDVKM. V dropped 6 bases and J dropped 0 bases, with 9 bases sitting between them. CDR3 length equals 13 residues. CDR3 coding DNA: TGTGCCAGCAGCAGCCGGGCCTCCTACGAGCAGTACTTC. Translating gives CASSSRASYEQYF.